A selection of T cell receptor beta chains follows, all from one sample in a study of patients and donors after allogeneic stem cell transplantation. TCRdb analysed the RT-PCR reads with MiXCR anew, one entry per CDR3 protein. This sample has roughly 880,000 distinct CDR3 sequences, with under 20% found just once. The sample was blood, either unsorted or a sorted T cell fraction (not recorded which). All receptors come from a human donor who was either an allogeneic HSCT recipient or a stem cell or donor lymphocyte infusion donor (not recorded which). It is not recorded whose cells these are; they may come from a transplant donor. Both conserved end residues are part of each CDR3.

v_call: TRBV20-1
cdr3_aa: CSARNLYGYTF

v_call: TRBV10-3
cdr3_aa: CAISESPTQPDTQYF

v_call: TRBV20-1
cdr3_aa: CSAFQGGNEQFF

v_call: TRBV12-3/TRBV12-4
cdr3_aa: CASSLYGFPQETQYF

v_call: TRBV12-3/TRBV12-4
cdr3_aa: CASSLKRAGGGTTYEQYF

v_call: TRBV7-8
cdr3_aa: CASSSNGLATGELFF

v_call: TRBV29-1
cdr3_aa: CSVKGGRMNTEAFF

v_call: TRBV20-1
cdr3_aa: CRVDRGPSYNEQFF

v_call: TRBV12-3/TRBV12-4
cdr3_aa: CASSFRAGLRQHQPQHF

v_call: TRBV29-1
cdr3_aa: CSVDGVQPSTDTQYF

v_call: TRBV5-6
cdr3_aa: CASSLGQLSDTQYF

v_call: TRBV3-1
cdr3_aa: CASSQDLAEGTDTQYF

v_call: TRBV29-1
cdr3_aa: CSGAITGELFF

v_call: TRBV12-3/TRBV12-4
cdr3_aa: CASSLLRGAGELFF

v_call: TRBV12-3/TRBV12-4
cdr3_aa: CASSAGGREQYF

v_call: TRBV3-1
cdr3_aa: CASSQVSRGGDNEQFF

v_call: TRBV29-1
cdr3_aa: CGGPARDYGYTF

v_call: TRBV27
cdr3_aa: CASSWGLTSYEQYF

v_call: TRBV6-5
cdr3_aa: CASSSFRQGPNEKLFF

v_call: TRBV4-1
cdr3_aa: CASGAANEKLFF

v_call: TRBV20-1
cdr3_aa: CSAPPRGSEAFF

v_call: TRBV11-2
cdr3_aa: CASSPARGRGSLHF

v_call: TRBV2
cdr3_aa: CASQSEQYGYTF

v_call: TRBV7-2
cdr3_aa: CASSLESRGSTEAFF

v_call: TRBV12-3/TRBV12-4
cdr3_aa: CASSTPGGLGLTGELFF

v_call: TRBV7-2
cdr3_aa: CASSLGPLNSPLHF

v_call: TRBV20-1
cdr3_aa: CSASAAGQGGKLFF

v_call: TRBV5-6
cdr3_aa: CASSLGRGSVRYEQYF

v_call: TRBV6-1
cdr3_aa: CASTLAGGAGTDTQYF

v_call: TRBV4-1
cdr3_aa: CASSQMGGSLLEQYF

v_call: TRBV27
cdr3_aa: CARERDSQQYF

v_call: TRBV20-1
cdr3_aa: CSARDPGNSSPLHF

v_call: TRBV2
cdr3_aa: CASSLKRGEQFFYEQYF

v_call: TRBV20-1
cdr3_aa: CSARWLAGEQFF

v_call: TRBV11-2
cdr3_aa: CASSLVSDSSYEQYF

v_call: TRBV3-1
cdr3_aa: CASSRKLAGGSGTQYF

v_call: TRBV7-9
cdr3_aa: CASSHLRGFGTDTQYF

v_call: TRBV19
cdr3_aa: CASFDVGGNEKLFF

v_call: TRBV20-1
cdr3_aa: CSARDYGSSYNSPLHF

v_call: TRBV3-1
cdr3_aa: CASSPWGMEAFF

v_call: TRBV6-1
cdr3_aa: CASSDRVVGEKLFF

v_call: TRBV7-9
cdr3_aa: CASSLAQGYDYGYTF

v_call: TRBV6-2/TRBV6-3
cdr3_aa: CASSYYRQGPRDTEAFF

v_call: TRBV5-1
cdr3_aa: CASSRRRGYEQYF

v_call: TRBV11-1
cdr3_aa: CASSLDNTFYEQYF

v_call: TRBV29-1
cdr3_aa: CSVRWGRTGYTF

v_call: TRBV2
cdr3_aa: CASRLLAGEFF

v_call: TRBV11-2
cdr3_aa: CASTRHPLMTGMFQPQHF

v_call: TRBV4-1
cdr3_aa: CASSQDPTVAAFF

v_call: TRBV24-1
cdr3_aa: CATSERADTQYF

v_call: TRBV27
cdr3_aa: CASSLWTSGRVLSYEQYF

v_call: TRBV19
cdr3_aa: CASGEGRGHSNQPQHF

v_call: TRBV20-1
cdr3_aa: CSAPTEGLRTDTQYF

v_call: TRBV6-2/TRBV6-3
cdr3_aa: CASSGLEKLFF

v_call: TRBV20-1
cdr3_aa: CSAPRDRVGRGQFF

v_call: TRBV5-1
cdr3_aa: CASSMTSGGVLNEQFF

v_call: TRBV20-1
cdr3_aa: CSAREGPLAGGQYNEQFF

v_call: TRBV4-1
cdr3_aa: CASSHPFPGGYTF

v_call: TRBV4-2
cdr3_aa: CASTDFDTQYF